The 21 T cell receptor beta chains given below trace back to one sample, sequenced in a study of vaccination and CD4 T cells after COVID-19. Sequencing of DNA taken from cultured CD4+ T cells relied on the Oncomine TCR Beta short-read assay. Each CDR3 protein is one row after TCRdb ran MiXCR on the PCR reads. Here the sample spans just over 20,000 distinct CDR3 sequences, roughly 43% being singletons. Their antigens are not known. Stated treatment: approximately nine-day PBMC culture with coronavirus spike peptide pools or control peptides (ViraFEST assay). Source: CD4+ T cells from blood, cultured in vitro, taken after SARS-CoV-2 vaccination. Receptors originate from a human donor who had recovered from COVID-19.

The V and J genes are TRBV7-9 and TRBJ2-1; TRBD2 aligns across 14 bases. V gave up 5 bases and J gave up 5 bases; unmatched junction bases: 8. CDR3 length: 17 amino acids. Germline CDR1 and CDR2: SEHNR and FQNEAQ (reference sequence). The CDR3, as DNA: TGTGCCAGCAGCCCGCGGGGACTAGCGGGAGCCAACAATGAGCAGTTCTTC. Protein sequence: CASSPRGLAGANNEQFF.

The gene calls are TRBV6-2 or TRBV6-3 and TRBJ1-2; no firm D call. The CDR3 has 16 amino acids. Trimming stripped 6 bases from V and 4 bases from J, with 21 bases between. Germline assignment: CDR1 MNHEY and CDR2 SVGEGT. The CDR3 DNA reads as TGTGCCAGCAGGGAGCACAGTCTCTCCACCTTCTATGGCTACACCTTC. Its protein is CASREHSLSTFYGYTF.

This clonotype is medium-sized within its sample. V is TRBV5-1 and J is TRBJ1-2; D remains ambiguous. The CDR3 contains 14 residues. Trimming removed 0 bases from V and 2 bases from J, with 8 bases in between. In germline, CDR1 is SGHRS, CDR2 YFSETQ. CDR3 sequence reads: CASSLGDNNYGYTF. The DNA for the CDR3 is TGCGCCAGCAGCTTGGGAGACAACAACTATGGCTACACCTTC. The whole variable domain, remainder taken from reference TRBV5-1 and TRBJ1-2, is KAGVTQTPRYLIKTRGQQVTLSCSPISGHRSVSWYQQTPGQGLQFLFEYFSETQRNKGNFPGRFSGRQFSNSRSEMNVSTLELGDSALYLCASSLGDNNYGYTFGSGTRLTVV.

This chain links TRBV27 with TRBJ2-2; possible D gene TRBD1, 5 bases. Germline-derived CDR1 and CDR2 are MNHEY and SMNVEV (reference sequence). CDR3 size: 15 residues. With 2 bases removed from V and 6 bases from J, the gap between germline ends came to 13 bases. The CDR3 bases are TGTGCCAGCAGTTTAAGATCAGGGTGGGCCGGGGAGCTGTTTTTT. Its protein is CASSLRSGWAGELFF.

This clonotype was picked up a small number of times. The V call is TRBV20-1, the J call TRBJ2-2; TRBD2 matches 13 bases. Germline CDR1 is DFQATT and CDR2 is SNEGSKA (reference sequence). The CDR3 runs to 17 residues. V was clipped by 1 base and J by 2 bases; unmatched bases: 4. The CDR3 protein is CSARGGTSGVNTGELFF. CDR3 sequence (DNA): TGCAGTGCTAGAGGTGGGACTAGCGGGGTTAACACCGGGGAGCTGTTTTTT.

J is TRBJ1-2 and V is TRBV9; a possible D gene is TRBD1 (5 bases). Germline-derived CDR1 and CDR2 are SGDLS and YYNGEE. The CDR3 spans 15 residues. V was shortened by 0 bases and J by 0 bases, with 9 bases between the two germline ends. The CDR3 protein is CASSVASGANYGYTF. The CDR3 nucleotides are TGTGCCAGCAGCGTAGCTTCGGGGGCTAACTATGGCTACACCTTC.

As to this clonotype: A read error may account for a junction end that differs from germline. The chain recombines TRBV11-2 with TRBJ2-1; no clear D gene. Germline loops: CDR1 SGHAT, CDR2 FQNNGV. CDR3 length: 13 amino acids. The CDR3 nucleotides read TGTGCCAGCAGCTTAGATCCCGGACCCGAAGATGTCTTC. Translation gives CASSLDPGPEDVF.

V usage is TRBV2 and J usage is TRBJ1-2, with D possibly TRBD1 on 6 matching bases. This CDR3 comprises 13 residues. Trimming took off 6 bases at V and 6 bases at J, with 14 bases between the two ends. CDR1 and CDR2 from the germline V gene are SNHLY and FYNNEI. Written as DNA, the CDR3 is TGTGCCAGCAGGGAGCAGGGGCCAGATGGCTACACCTTC. Its translation is CASREQGPDGYTF.

The chain links TRBV6-1 to TRBJ2-5; weak D call: TRBD1 (6 bases). Germline assignment: CDR1 MNHNS and CDR2 SASEGT. This CDR3 has 15 amino acids. Trimming pared 2 bases from V and 2 bases from J, leaving 12 bases between. The CDR3 spells CASSEQWGPQETQYF. The CDR3 region has the DNA TGTGCCAGCAGTGAACAGTGGGGGCCGCAAGAGACCCAGTACTTC.

This clonotype was counted only a few times. CDR3 nucleotide sequence: TGCAGCGTTGGTTGGGGGCTCGAGCAGTACTTC. Residues: CSVGWGLEQYF. V usage is TRBV29-1 and J usage is TRBJ2-7; possible D gene TRBD1, 6 bases. V was clipped by 4 bases and J by 6 bases, with 10 bases between them. In germline, CDR1 is SQVTM, CDR2 ANQGSEA. This CDR3 has 11 amino acids.

J is TRBJ1-2 and V is TRBV19; D is possibly TRBD1 (5 bases). Germline loops: CDR1 LNHDA, CDR2 SQIVND (reference sequence). The CDR3 runs to 13 residues. Trimming cost V 4 bases and J 5 bases, with 11 bases left between them. The CDR3 loop reads CASSREGVYGYTF. The DNA of the CDR3 is TGTGCCAGTAGTAGAGAAGGGGTGTATGGCTACACCTTC.

V usage is TRBV6-2 or TRBV6-3 and J usage is TRBJ2-7; D is possibly TRBD2 (5 bases). Trimming took off 5 bases at V and 6 bases at J, with 8 bases between the two ends. This CDR3 region has 11 residues. Germline loops: CDR1 MNHEY, CDR2 SVGEGT. Written as DNA, the CDR3 is TGTGCCAGCAGTCCGAGGGTCGAGCAGTACTTC. It yields the protein CASSPRVEQYF.

The genes are TRBV5-6 and TRBJ2-1; tentative D call: TRBD2 (5 bases). Germline loops: CDR1 SGHDT, CDR2 YYEEEE. This CDR3 comprises 15 residues. V lost 4 bases and J lost 0, with 11 bases in between. The CDR3, as DNA: TGTGCCAGCAGCCGGAGGCGCAGCTCCTACAATGAGCAGTTCTTC. This sequence encodes CASSRRRSSYNEQFF.

The chain recombines TRBV28 with TRBJ1-5; TRBD1 matches 7 bases. CDR3 length: 14 residues. After removal of 5 bases from V and 1 base from J, the junction contained 2 bases not matched to a gene. Germline V lookup: CDR1 MDHEN, CDR2 SYDVKM. The CDR3 DNA follows: TGTGCCAGCAGTCGGACAGGCAGCAATCAGCCCCAGCATTTT. Protein product: CASSRTGSNQPQHF.

This chain uses TRBV6-2 or TRBV6-3 with TRBJ2-2; 9 bases line up with TRBD1. Germline CDR1 and CDR2: MNHEY and SVGEGT. With 8 bases clipped from V and 6 bases from J, the junction kept 7 bases outside the gene matches. The CDR3 has 14 residues. CDR3 nucleotides: TGTGCCAGCGGGTACAGGGGGCAACCCGGGGAGCTGTTTTTT. Its protein is CASGYRGQPGELFF.

The chain carries TRBV19 and TRBJ1-5; D unresolved. The CDR3 runs to 15 residues. V lost 5 bases and J 0 bases, leaving 11 bases between the germline ends. From germline, CDR1 is LNHDA and CDR2 SQIVND (reference sequence). The chain's CDR3 is CASSGGRDSNQPQHF. DNA of the CDR3: TGTGCCAGTAGTGGTGGCAGAGATAGCAATCAGCCCCAGCATTTT.

This clonotype was observed a single time. The chain combines TRBV9 with TRBJ2-2; tentatively, D is TRBD2 (5 bases). Looked up from germline, CDR1 is SGDLS and CDR2 is YYNGEE. There are 14 residues in the CDR3. With 0 bases removed from V and 7 bases from J, the gap between germline ends came to 10 bases. Here the CDR3 reads CASSVEEGVGELFF. CDR3 nucleotides: TGTGCCAGCAGCGTAGAAGAGGGCGTCGGGGAGCTGTTTTTT.

The chain recombines TRBV20-1 with TRBJ1-2; 9 nucleotides line up with TRBD1. This CDR3 spans 14 amino acids. Per germline, CDR1 DFQATT and CDR2 SNEGSKA (reference sequence). The ends lost 5 bases at V and 7 bases at J; junction bases unmatched: 11. The CDR3 region has the DNA TGCAGTGCTGAGGCTCGACAGGGGGGGACTGGCTACACCTTC. Translation: CSAEARQGGTGYTF.

The chain joins TRBV11-3 to TRBJ2-2; no clear D gene. Trimming removed 3 bases at V and 4 bases at J, with 3 bases between. Per the germline V gene, CDR1 is SGHNT and CDR2 is YENEEA. The CDR3 runs to 12 residues. CDR3 nucleotides: TGTGCCAGCAGCTTTCGCACCGGGGAGCTGTTTTTT. Protein product: CASSFRTGELFF.

The rearrangement joins TRBV7-2 to TRBJ1-4, with D unresolved. Looked up from germline, CDR1 is SGHTA and CDR2 is FQGNSA. The CDR3 is 14 residues long. The ends were cut back, 4 bases at V and 4 bases at J, with 10 bases in the middle. The DNA of the CDR3 is TGTGCCAGCAGCTGGGCCGGGTATAATGAAAAACTGTTTTTT. Its translation: CASSWAGYNEKLFF. Full variable domain (outside the CDR3, taken from reference TRBV7-2 and TRBJ1-4): GAGVSQSPSNKVTEKGKDVELRCDPISGHTALYWYRQSLGQGLEFLIYFQGNSAPDKSGLPSDRFSAERTGGSVSTLTIQRTQQEDSAVYLCASSWAGYNEKLFFGSGTQLSVL.

The gene calls are TRBV6-5 and TRBJ2-7, with TRBD1 identical over 7 bases. Germline lookup yields CDR1 MNHEY and CDR2 SVGAGI. V trimming: 4 bases; J trimming: 2 bases; junction bases outside the gene matches: 8. The CDR3 is 15 residues long. DNA for the CDR3: TGTGCCAGCAGTTCCGCCGACAGGGCAGCCTACGAGCAGTACTTC. This encodes CASSSADRAAYEQYF.